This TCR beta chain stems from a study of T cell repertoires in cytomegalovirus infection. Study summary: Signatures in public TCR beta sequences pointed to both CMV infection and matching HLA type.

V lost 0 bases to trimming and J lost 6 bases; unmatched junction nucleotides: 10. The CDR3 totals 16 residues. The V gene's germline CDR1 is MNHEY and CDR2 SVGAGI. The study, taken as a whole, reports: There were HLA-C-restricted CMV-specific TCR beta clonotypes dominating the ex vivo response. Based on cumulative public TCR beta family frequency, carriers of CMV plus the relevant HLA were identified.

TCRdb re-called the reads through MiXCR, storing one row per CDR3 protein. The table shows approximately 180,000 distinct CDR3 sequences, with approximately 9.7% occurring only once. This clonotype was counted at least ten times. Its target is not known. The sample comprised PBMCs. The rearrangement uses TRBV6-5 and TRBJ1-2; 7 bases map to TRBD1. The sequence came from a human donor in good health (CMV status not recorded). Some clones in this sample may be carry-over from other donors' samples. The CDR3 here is CASSYSSPQGRDGYTF. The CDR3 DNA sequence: TGTGCCAGCAGTTACTCGAGCCCACAGGGGAGGGATGGCTACACCTTC.